The entry below describes one TCR beta chain. Its antigen is not identified. These data belong to a study of cytomegalovirus exposure and HLA in healthy donors. The study's findings and limits: Association with HLA alleles at 0.05 false discovery rate was found for 17,000 or so TCR beta sequences in a later analysis.

PCR was performed using 60 Vbeta and 13 Jbeta primers. Profiled with immunoSEQ multiplex PCR; TCRdb holds only in-frame clones, not every one. The table lists roughly 60,000 clones. CDR1 MNHNS and CDR2 SASEGT come from the germline V gene. CDR3 length: 14 residues. V shed 6 bases and J shed 2 bases, with 14 bases lying between them. This chain joins TRBV6-1 and TRBJ2-7; tentative D call: TRBD2 (6 bases). Sequenced: PBMCs. This receptor was obtained from a woman between 18 and 29 years old in good health and CMV-seronegative. CDR3 coding DNA: TGTGCCAGCAGGGGGGGAGTACTCGCCTACGAGCAGTACTTC. It specifies CASRGGVLAYEQYF.